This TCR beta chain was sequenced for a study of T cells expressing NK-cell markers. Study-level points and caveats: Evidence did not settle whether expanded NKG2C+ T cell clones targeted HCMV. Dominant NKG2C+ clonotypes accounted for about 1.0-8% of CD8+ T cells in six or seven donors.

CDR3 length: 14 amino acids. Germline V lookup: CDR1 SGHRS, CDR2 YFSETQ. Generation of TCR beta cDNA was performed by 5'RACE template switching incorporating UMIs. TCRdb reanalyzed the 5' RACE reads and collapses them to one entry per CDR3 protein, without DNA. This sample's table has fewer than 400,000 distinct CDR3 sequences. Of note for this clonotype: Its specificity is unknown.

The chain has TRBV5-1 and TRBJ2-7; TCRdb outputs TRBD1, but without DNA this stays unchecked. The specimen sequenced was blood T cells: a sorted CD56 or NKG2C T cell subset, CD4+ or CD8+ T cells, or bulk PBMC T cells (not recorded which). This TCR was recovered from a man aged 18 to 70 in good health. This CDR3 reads CASSGRQMTYEQYF.